This T cell receptor beta chain was sequenced during a study of CXCR3-negative and CXCR3-positive naive CD8 T cells. UMI-tagged TRB cDNA libraries were built via 5' RACE. TCRdb reprocessed the 5' RACE reads, keeping one entry per CDR3 protein, no DNA. This sample's clone table lists about 53,000 distinct CDR3 sequences. This CDR3 contains 17 residues. The germline gives CDR1 MNHNY, CDR2 SVGAGI (reference sequence). As for this clonotype: Its matching antigen is unknown.

Broader study findings: CXCR3-expressing naive cells carried TRB CDR3s more hydrophobic than those of CXCR3-negative naive cells.

Material: naive CXCR3+ CD8+ T cells from blood. The subset denotes: CD45RO-CCR7+CD27+CD95- naive CD8+ T cells expressing CXCR3 (TNR3+). The chain uses TRBV6-6 and TRBJ1-4; the TCRdb call, TRBD1, lacks DNA for checking. The TCR was taken from a human donor in good health. Some clones in this sample may be carry-over from other donors' samples. CDR3 sequence reads: CASSYLIGTGYDEKLFF.